A selection of T cell receptor beta chains follows, all from one sample in a study of tumor-infiltrating lymphocytes in primary liver carcinoma. Each CDR3 protein gets one entry after TCRdb re-called the multiplex PCR reads with MiXCR. Altogether roughly 70,000 distinct CDR3 sequences are present, roughly two thirds being singletons, with the ten largest covering 40% to 45%. Sequencing used liver tumor tissue from sampling region 4. The receptors derive from a man aged 35-49 years with primary liver carcinoma and hepatitis B virus infection. Both conserved end residues are part of each CDR3. The D gene is left open where the match is weak. A clone size is listed for some rows: how often the clone was seen (once, few, many), or a class if it is expanded.

CDR3 DNA	CDR3 protein	D gene	CDR3 length	clone size	V gene	J gene
TGTGCCAGCAGTCTTTGGACAGGGATAAAAGCTGGGGCCAGCTTCCTGACTTTC	CASSLWTGIKAGASFLTF	TRBD1	18	once	TRBV6-5	TRBJ2-6
TGTCCCAGCAGTCCTAGCCGGTATGTCTCCTACGAGCAGTACTTC	CPSSPSRYVSYEQYF	.	15	.	TRBV6-6	TRBJ2-7
TGTGCCAGCAGCTTAGGGGCCACACACAATGAGCAGTTCTTC	CASSLGATHNEQFF	.	14	.	TRBV11-2	TRBJ2-1
TGCGCCAGCAGCCAAAGGGACACGAACACTGAAGCTTTCTTT	CASSQRDTNTEAFF	.	14	many	TRBV4-1	TRBJ1-1
TGCGCCGGCAGCCCAGACGACACAGGGACCCAGTACTTC	CAGSPDDTGTQYF	.	13	.	TRBV4-1	TRBJ2-5
TGTGCCAGCAGCCGGGAGGGCGATCAGCCCCAGTATTTT	CASSREGDQPQYF	TRBD2	13	once	TRBV7-9	TRBJ2-3
TGCGCCAGCAGCTTCCTCTCCAGGGCCGAATTCGGGGCCAACGTCCTGACTTTC	CASSFLSRAEFGANVLTF	.	18	many	TRBV5-1	TRBJ2-6
TGTACCATCAGTGAGTGGGAAGACGGGGAGCAGTTCTTC	CTISEWEDGEQFF	.	13	.	TRBV10-3	TRBJ2-1
TGCGCCAGCAGCTTGAAGGGCTGCACTAGCACAGATACGCAGTATTTT	CASSLKGCTSTDTQYF	.	16	.	TRBV5-1	TRBJ2-3
TGTAGCGCTGAAAACACAGATACGCAGTATTTT	CSAENTDTQYF	.	11	.	TRBV29-1	TRBJ2-3
TGTGCCAGCAGTTTACAACTTGGGGACAGGGCAGACCGCGAGCAGTACTTC	CASSLQLGDRADREQYF	TRBD1	17	.	TRBV12-3/TRBV12-4	TRBJ2-7
TGCAGCACTAGGACGACGGGGGGCGTAATCTACGAGCAATACTTC	CSTRTTGGVIYEQYF	.	15	.	TRBV29-1	TRBJ2-7
TGCAGCGTTGGAGAGTACAATGAGCAGTTCTTC	CSVGEYNEQFF	.	11	few	TRBV29-1	TRBJ2-1
TGCAGTGCTAGAGATTTTCTAACAGGCGGTTATGGCTACACCTTC	CSARDFLTGGYGYTF	.	15	.	TRBV20-1	TRBJ1-2
TGTGTCAGCAAGGGGGGACAAGGGGATCGATTCGGCTATGGCTACACCTTC	CVSKGGQGDRFGYGYTF	.	17	.	TRBV6-5	TRBJ1-2
TGTGTCAACAGCTTAGGCGTCTCGAACAATGAGCAGTTCTTC	CVNSLGVSNNEQFF	.	14	few	TRBV11-3	TRBJ2-1
TGTGCCAGCAGTTACTATGGGCAGGGGTTAGAGAATCAGCCCCAGCATTTT	CASSYYGQGLENQPQHF	.	17	.	TRBV6-2/TRBV6-3	TRBJ1-5
TGTGCCAGCAGCGTAGGATCGCAGGGGGGTCGGGAGCACTACTTC	CASSVGSQGGREHYF	.	15	.	TRBV9	TRBJ2-7
TGTGCCATCAGCACACAGGTTGGCAACAAGCAGTACTTC	CAISTQVGNKQYF	.	13	once	TRBV11-2	TRBJ2-7
TGTGCCAGCAGCTACCTATTGCGGGAGGTCACCTACGGGCAGTACTTC	CASSYLLREVTYGQYF	TRBD2	16	.	TRBV5-6	TRBJ2-7
TGTGCCAGCAGAGACAGAAACACCGAGGAGCCGTTTTTT	CASRDRNTEEPFF	.	13	.	TRBV6-2/TRBV6-3	TRBJ2-2
TGTGCCAGCAATTCTCGGTCAGGAGTCTCCTACAATGAGCAGTTCTTC	CASNSRSGVSYNEQFF	.	16	.	TRBV12-3/TRBV12-4	TRBJ2-1
TGTGCCTGGAGTACCCGAATGACAGGCCTGGCCGAGCAGTACTTC	CAWSTRMTGLAEQYF	.	15	many	TRBV30	TRBJ2-7
TGTGCCAGCAGTTACTCTACAAAGCGACTCAATCGGGATGGGCAGTTCTTC	CASSYSTKRLNRDGQFF	.	17	.	TRBV6-2/TRBV6-3	TRBJ2-1
TGTGCCAGCAGTTATTTCAGGAACACTGAAGCTTTCTTT	CASSYFRNTEAFF	.	13	many	TRBV6-5	TRBJ1-1
TGTGCCAGCTCACCTAGGGTTGGAGGCTACGAGCAGTACTTC	CASSPRVGGYEQYF	.	14	.	TRBV18	TRBJ2-7
TGTGCCAGCAGCTCTGGGATAGGCGAGAGAGGCGAGCAGTACTTC	CASSSGIGERGEQYF	.	15	.	TRBV5-4	TRBJ2-7
TGCGCCAGCAGCCAGGCAGGGGCAGGAAGGAACTATGACTACACCTTC	CASSQAGAGRNYDYTF	.	16	.	TRBV4-3	TRBJ1-2
TGTGCCAGCAGTGGTGGAGGCGCTGGGGAGACCAAGTACTTC	CASSGGGAGETKYF	.	14	.	TRBV6-1	TRBJ2-5
TGTGCCAGCAGCCTAGGGGTCATCAACAATGAGCAGTTCTTC	CASSLGVINNEQFF	.	14	.	TRBV11-3	TRBJ2-1
TGTGCCAGCAGCTTAGTTCTAGAGTACCCCACTGAGCAGTTCTTC	CASSLVLEYPTEQFF	.	15	many	TRBV7-9	TRBJ2-1
.	CASSTWGTGTNYERYF	.	16	.	TRBV7-9	TRBJ2-7
TGCAGCTTCGGGGTTGCCGGGGTGCTGTTTTTT	CSFGVAGVLFF	.	11	once	TRBV29-1	TRBJ2-2
TGCGCCAGAAGCCAAGAGATACAGGGCCTGTGGCAAAACTATGACTACACCTTC	CARSQEIQGLWQNYDYTF	.	18	.	TRBV4-1	TRBJ1-2
TGCGCCAGCAGCTTGGCACAGGGTTACAATGAGCAGTTCTTC	CASSLAQGYNEQFF	.	14	many	TRBV5-1	TRBJ2-1
TGTGCTAGTGGTTTGTCCACAGGAGGCGGTCATGGCTACGCCTTC	CASGLSTGGGHGYAF	.	15	.	TRBV12-5	TRBJ1-2
TGTACCAGCAGATTTGGGACGGGGGGCCGTCAGCCCCAGCATTTT	CTSRFGTGGRQPQHF	.	15	few	TRBV12-3/TRBV12-4	TRBJ1-5
TGTGCCAGCAGCCAGACAGGGGCGGGCACAGATACGCGATATTTT	CASSQTGAGTDTRYF	TRBD1	15	.	TRBV11-2	TRBJ2-3
TGCGCCAGCAGCTCCAAGCGGGAGCCAGATGCGCAGTATTTT	CASSSKREPDAQYF	TRBD2	14	few	TRBV6-2/TRBV6-3	TRBJ2-3
TGTGCCGGCAGCCATAGGAGCGGGAGCCTGCAAGAGACCCAGTATTTC	CAGSHRSGSLQETQYF	TRBD2	16	.	TRBV14	TRBJ2-5
TGTACCAGCAGCTTAGAGTCCGGGATCTCTGGCAAACAGTACTTC	CTSSLESGISGKQYF	.	15	.	TRBV11-2	TRBJ2-7
TGTGCCAGCAGCTTAGACAGGACTAGCGCGGGTCACAATGGGCAGTTCTTC	CASSLDRTSAGHNGQFF	TRBD2	17	.	TRBV7-9	TRBJ2-1
TGTGCCAGCAGTTCACTGGGGACTAGCGGAGGGTACCAAGAGGCCCAGTACTTC	CASSSLGTSGGYQEAQYF	TRBD2	18	.	TRBV7-9	TRBJ2-5